This T cell receptor (beta chain) derives from a study of blood T cell repertoires in COVID-19. The CDR3 consists of 17 residues. Enrolled during active infection, Seattle patients were then followed longitudinally. Clones were read by immunoSEQ multiplex PCR, and TCRdb kept only the in-frame ones, dropping some. The table lists roughly 120,000 clones, approximately 74% of them singletons. The chain links TRBV21-1 to TRBJ1-5. TRBV21-1 is annotated as a pseudogene. The sequenced sample was peripheral blood. The TCR was taken from a man at least 80 years old with COVID-19, enrolled during active disease. The CDR3 spells CASTPRRGRVGNQPQHF. The DNA of the CDR3 is TGTGCCAGCACCCCACGGAGGGGTAGGGTCGGAAATCAGCCCCAGCATTTT.